These T cell receptor beta chains were read from a single sample in a study of siplizumab effects on memory and regulatory T cells. TCRdb keeps only in-frame clones here, not all; method: immunoSEQ multiplex PCR. Among about 80,000 clones, 95% were seen once, and the ten largest hold less than 20%. The sample consisted of CD8+ T cells sorted from blood. All receptors derive from a human donor in good health. Both conserved end residues are part of each CDR3. The D gene is left open where the match is weak. The size entry is marked missing in some rows and otherwise reads once, few, many or a size class.

>.|.|TRBV19|15|TRBJ2-7
CASSAPGQGWYEQYF
TGTGCCAGTAGTGCCCCGGGACAAGGATGGTACGAGCAGTACTTC
>TRBD1|.|TRBV2|16|TRBJ1-1
CASSYETGTGSTEAFF
TGTGCCAGCAGTTATGAAACCGGGACAGGGAGTACTGAAGCTTTCTTT
>.|.|TRBV5-1|13|TRBJ1-1
CASSYREGTEAFF
TGCGCCAGCAGCTACAGGGAGGGGACTGAAGCTTTCTTT
>.|.|TRBV12-5|17|TRBJ2-3
CASGLVRRERCTDTQYF
TGTGCTAGTGGTTTGGTAAGGAGGGAGAGGTGCACAGATACGCAGTATTTT
>TRBD2|.|TRBV27|16|TRBJ2-5
CASSKIAGGPSETQYF
TGTGCCAGCAGTAAAATAGCGGGAGGGCCATCAGAGACCCAGTACTTC
>TRBD2|.|TRBV28|15|TRBJ2-1
CASSERAGGPTEQFF
TGTGCCAGCAGTGAAAGAGCGGGAGGGCCCACTGAGCAGTTCTTC
>.|.|TRBV27|14|TRBJ2-6
CASSPSTGANVLTF
TGTGCCAGCAGTCCATCGACAGGGGCCAACGTCCTGACTTTC
>TRBD2|.|TRBV19|14|TRBJ2-7
CASSPLAGSYEQYF
TGTGCCAGTAGCCCTCTAGCGGGAAGCTACGAGCAGTACTTC
>TRBD2|.|TRBV5-1|14|TRBJ2-7
CASSGSGLWDEQYF
TGCGCCAGCAGCGGTAGCGGGTTATGGGACGAGCAGTACTTC
>TRBD2|.|TRBV27|17|TRBJ2-3
CASRPRSGSALGDTQYF
TGTGCCAGCAGGCCGAGGAGCGGGAGTGCATTGGGGGATACGCAGTATTTT
>.|.|TRBV7-9|12|TRBJ2-3
CASRSSTDTQYF
TGTGCCAGTCGAAGTAGCACAGATACGCAGTATTTT
>.|.|TRBV11-2|12|TRBJ2-5
CASSSHLETQYF
TGTGCCAGCAGCTCCCACTTAGAGACCCAGTACTTC
>.|.|TRBV27|12|TRBJ2-7
CASGRGDYEQYF
TGTGCCAGCGGCCGAGGGGACTACGAGCAGTACTTC
>TRBD2|few|TRBV7-3|17|TRBJ2-1
CASSITSRLAGVGEQFF
TGTGCCAGCAGCATAACCTCACGACTAGCGGGAGTAGGCGAGCAGTTCTTC
>TRBD2|.|TRBV10-3|15|TRBJ2-3
CAISDSGRFTDTQYF
TGTGCCATCAGTGATAGCGGGAGGTTCACAGATACGCAGTATTTT
>.|.|TRBV28|14|TRBJ1-2
CASSIDTFNYGYTF
TGTGCCAGCAGCATAGACACCTTCAACTATGGCTACACCTTC
>.|.|TRBV9|15|TRBJ2-5
CASSRGQAEQETQYF
TGTGCCAGCAGCCGGGGGCAGGCCGAACAAGAGACCCAGTACTTC
>TRBD2|.|TRBV27|14|TRBJ2-1
CASRWASGNNEQFF
TGTGCCAGTCGCTGGGCTAGCGGAAACAATGAGCAGTTCTTC
>.|.|TRBV6-6|15|TRBJ2-5
CASSYSNLREETQYF
TGTGCCAGCAGTTACTCGAATCTCCGGGAAGAGACCCAGTACTTC
>TRBD2|.|TRBV11-2|16|TRBJ2-7
CASSTRSGRDSYEQYF
TGTGCCAGCAGCACAAGGAGCGGGAGGGACTCCTACGAGCAGTACTTC
>.|.|TRBV6-4|13|TRBJ2-3
CASARGNTDTQYF
TGTGCCAGCGCTAGGGGGAATACAGATACGCAGTATTTT
>.|once|TRBV7-6|12|TRBJ2-2
CASSPNTGELFF
TGTGCCAGCAGCCCCAACACCGGGGAGCTGTTTTTT
>.|.|TRBV10-1|13|TRBJ2-7
CASSVGQSYEQYF
TGCGCCAGCAGTGTAGGCCAAAGCTACGAGCAGTACTTC
>TRBD1|.|TRBV10-2|15|TRBJ2-7
CASTQVGQGAYEQYF
TGCGCCAGCACTCAAGTAGGACAGGGAGCCTACGAGCAGTACTTC
>TRBD1|.|TRBV6-1|15|TRBJ2-3
CASSEARTGADTQYF
TGTGCCAGCAGTGAAGCGCGGACAGGGGCAGATACGCAGTATTTT
>.|few|TRBV27|15|TRBJ2-6
CASSLIGAGANVLTF
TGTGCCAGCAGTTTAATCGGGGCTGGGGCCAACGTCCTGACTTTC
>TRBD1|once|TRBV2|13|TRBJ2-4
CASLDRGRNIQYF
TGTGCCAGCTTAGACAGGGGGAGGAACATTCAGTACTTC
>.|once|TRBV6-5|11|TRBJ1-4
CASSHEGNLFF
TGTGCCAGCAGCCACGAAGGGAATCTGTTTTTT
>TRBD2|.|TRBV7-2|17|TRBJ2-3
CASSLGSGRALTDTQYF
TGTGCCAGCAGCTTAGGAAGCGGGAGGGCCCTCACAGATACGCAGTATTTT
>.|.|TRBV9|16|TRBJ1-2
CASSVAPGTDNYGYTF
TGTGCCAGCAGCGTAGCCCCTGGGACGGATAACTATGGCTACACCTTC
>.|.|TRBV6-5|12|TRBJ1-2
CATKEGSGGYTF
TGTGCCACGAAGGAAGGGTCGGGAGGCTACACCTTC
>.|once|TRBV19|17|TRBJ2-6
CASTPTTGYSGANVLTF
TGTGCCAGTACACCAACAACAGGTTACTCTGGGGCCAACGTCCTGACTTTC
>.|.|TRBV6-5|13|TRBJ2-1
CASSYSSYNEQFF
TGTGCCAGCAGTTACTCCTCTTACAATGAGCAGTTCTTC
>.|.|TRBV11-2|13|TRBJ2-7
CASSVSRGYEQYF
TGTGCCAGCAGCGTCTCCCGTGGCTACGAGCAGTACTTC
>TRBD1|.|TRBV19|15|TRBJ2-1
CASSSGTEVYNEQFF
TGTGCCAGTAGTTCCGGGACAGAGGTTTACAATGAGCAGTTCTTC
>.|.|TRBV28|14|TRBJ1-5
CASSPAFSNQPQHF
TGTGCCAGCAGTCCGGCGTTTAGCAATCAGCCCCAGCATTTT
>.|.|TRBV6-1|13|TRBJ1-1
CASSDSEYTEAFF
TGTGCCAGCAGTGACTCGGAGTACACTGAAGCTTTCTTT
>.|.|TRBV5-6|15|TRBJ1-3
CASSLVTGTGNTIYF
TGTGCCAGCAGCTTGGTTACCGGAACTGGAAACACCATATATTTT
>.|.|TRBV28|13|TRBJ2-7
CASSLLETYEQYF
TGTGCCAGCAGTTTATTGGAAACCTACGAGCAGTACTTC